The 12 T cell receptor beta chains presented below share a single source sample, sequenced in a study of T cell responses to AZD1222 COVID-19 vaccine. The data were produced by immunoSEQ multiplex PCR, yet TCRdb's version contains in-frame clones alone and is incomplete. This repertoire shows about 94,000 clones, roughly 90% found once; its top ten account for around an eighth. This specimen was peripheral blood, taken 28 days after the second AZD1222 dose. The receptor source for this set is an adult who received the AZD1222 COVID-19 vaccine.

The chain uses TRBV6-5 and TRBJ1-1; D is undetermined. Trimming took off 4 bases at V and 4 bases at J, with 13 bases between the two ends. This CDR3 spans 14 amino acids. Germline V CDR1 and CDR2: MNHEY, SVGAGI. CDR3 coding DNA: TGTGCCAGCAGTTTCATTGAAGAGGGCACTGAAGCTTTCTTT. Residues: CASSFIEEGTEAFF.

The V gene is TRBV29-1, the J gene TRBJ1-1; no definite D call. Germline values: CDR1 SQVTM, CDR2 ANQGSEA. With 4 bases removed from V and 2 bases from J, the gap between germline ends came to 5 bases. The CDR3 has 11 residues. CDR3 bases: TGCAGCGTTGTTCCCAACACTGAAGCTTTCTTT. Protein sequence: CSVVPNTEAFF.

CDR3: CASSPLARGSRNTGELFF. Here the CDR3 DNA reads TGTGCCAGCAGTCCCCTAGCACGAGGATCGCGGAACACCGGGGAGCTGTTTTTT. This chain connects TRBV28 to TRBJ2-2; weak D call: TRBD2 (5 bases). The germline V gene has CDR1 MDHEN and CDR2 SYDVKM. The V end lost 5 bases, the J end lost 1 base, and 20 bases lay between the germline ends. This CDR3 contains 18 residues.

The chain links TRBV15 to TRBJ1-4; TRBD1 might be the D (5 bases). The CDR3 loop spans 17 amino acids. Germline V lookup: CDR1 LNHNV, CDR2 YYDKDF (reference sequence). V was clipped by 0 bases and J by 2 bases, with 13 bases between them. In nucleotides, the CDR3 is TGTGCCACCAGCAGAGAGCAGGCGACAGCGACTAATGAAAAACTGTTTTTT. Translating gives CATSREQATATNEKLFF.

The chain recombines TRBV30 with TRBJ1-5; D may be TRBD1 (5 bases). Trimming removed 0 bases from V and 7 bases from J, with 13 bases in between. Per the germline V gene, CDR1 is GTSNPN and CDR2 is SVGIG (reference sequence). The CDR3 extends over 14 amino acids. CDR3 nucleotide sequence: TGTGCCTGGAGTGTGGGGGTCACCCGGCAGCCCCAGCATTTT. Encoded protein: CAWSVGVTRQPQHF.

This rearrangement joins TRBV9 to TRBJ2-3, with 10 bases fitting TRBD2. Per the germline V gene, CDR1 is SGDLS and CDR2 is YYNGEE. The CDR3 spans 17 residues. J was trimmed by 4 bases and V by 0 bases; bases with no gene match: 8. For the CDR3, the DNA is TGTGCCAGCAGCGTAGCCTTGAGCGGGAGGGGGGCAGATACGCAGTATTTT. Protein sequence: CASSVALSGRGADTQYF.

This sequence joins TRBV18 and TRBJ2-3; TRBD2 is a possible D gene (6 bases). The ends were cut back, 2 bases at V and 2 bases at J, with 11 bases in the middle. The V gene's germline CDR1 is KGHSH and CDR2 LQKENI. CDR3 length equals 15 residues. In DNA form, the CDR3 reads TGTGCCAGCTCACCATCCACGGGAGACACAGATACGCAGTATTTT. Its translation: CASSPSTGDTDTQYF.

The CDR3 sequence is CASSEQAAIDEQYF. The CDR3 DNA follows: TGTGCCAGCAGTGAACAGGCCGCCATTGACGAGCAGTACTTC. The chain uses TRBV2 and TRBJ2-7; D gene unclear. Trimming stripped 2 bases from V and 5 bases from J, with 13 bases between. CDR3 length equals 14 residues. CDR1 is SNHLY, CDR2 FYNNEI, per germline.

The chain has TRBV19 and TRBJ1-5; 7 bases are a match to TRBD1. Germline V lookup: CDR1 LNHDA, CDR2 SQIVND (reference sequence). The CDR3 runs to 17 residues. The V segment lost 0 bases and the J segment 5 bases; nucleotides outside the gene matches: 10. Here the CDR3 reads CASSIDLETGWDQPQHF. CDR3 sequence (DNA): TGTGCCAGTAGTATAGATCTCGAGACAGGGTGGGATCAGCCCCAGCATTTT. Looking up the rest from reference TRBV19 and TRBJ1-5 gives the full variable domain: DGGITQSPKYLFRKEGQNVTLSCEQNLNHDAMYWYRQDPGQGLRLIYYSQIVNDFQKGDIAEGYSVSREKKESFPLTVTSAQKNPTAFYLCASSIDLETGWDQPQHFGDGTRLSIL.

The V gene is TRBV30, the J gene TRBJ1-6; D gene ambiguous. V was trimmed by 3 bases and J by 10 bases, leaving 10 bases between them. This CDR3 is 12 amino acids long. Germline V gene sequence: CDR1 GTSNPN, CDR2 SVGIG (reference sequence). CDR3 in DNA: TGTGCCTGGAGCCCGGAAGTCTCACCCCTCCACTTT. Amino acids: CAWSPEVSPLHF.

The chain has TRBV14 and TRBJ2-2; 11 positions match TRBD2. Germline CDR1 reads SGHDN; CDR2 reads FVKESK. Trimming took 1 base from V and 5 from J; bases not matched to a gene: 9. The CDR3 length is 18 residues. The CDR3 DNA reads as TGTGCCAGCAGCCAAGGACCACTAGCGGGAGAAGTAACCGGGGAGCTGTTTTTT. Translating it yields CASSQGPLAGEVTGELFF.

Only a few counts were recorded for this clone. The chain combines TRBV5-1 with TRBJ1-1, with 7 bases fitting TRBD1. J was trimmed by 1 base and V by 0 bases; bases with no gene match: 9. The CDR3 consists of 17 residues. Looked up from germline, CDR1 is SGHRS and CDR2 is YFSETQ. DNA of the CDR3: TGCGCCAGCAGCTTGGTTAGGGGGCCACTCACGAACACTGAAGCTTTCTTT. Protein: CASSLVRGPLTNTEAFF.